This passage covers 7 T cell receptor beta chains from one sample sequenced in a study of cytomegalovirus exposure and HLA in healthy donors. PCR used 60 Vbeta primers and 13 Jbeta primers. This table comes from immunoSEQ multiplex PCR, and its TCRdb copy is limited to in-frame clones, with some not included. The sample records tens of thousands of clones, approximately 80% being singletons. Sample: PBMCs. The receptors originated from a male donor in good health and CMV-seronegative.

This chain links TRBV25-1 with TRBJ1-5; 8 bases are shared with TRBD1. Germline V lookup: CDR1 MGHDK, CDR2 SYGVNS. The V gene end was trimmed by 5 bases and the J gene end by 6 bases; junction bases not matched to a gene: 0. The CDR3 is made up of 12 amino acids. The CDR3 loop is CASSQGAQPQHF. Written as DNA, the CDR3 is TGTGCCAGCAGTCAGGGGGCTCAGCCCCAGCATTTT.

The chain's CDR3 is CAWSSGPGSGEKLFF. CDR3 bases: TGTGCCTGGAGTAGCGGACCGGGATCCGGTGAAAAACTGTTTTTT. The V and J genes are TRBV30 and TRBJ1-4; no definite D call. V was cut by 2 bases and J by 7 bases, with 17 bases left in between. CDR3 size: 15 residues. CDR1 and CDR2 from the germline V gene are GTSNPN and SVGIG (reference sequence). The full variable domain, rest sourced from reference TRBV30 and TRBJ1-4, is SQTIHQWPATLVQPVGSPLSLECTVEGTSNPNLYWYRQAAGRGLQLLFYSVGIGQISSEVPQNLSASRPQDRQFILSSKKLLLSDSGFYLCAWSSGPGSGEKLFFGSGTQLSVL.

V is TRBV7-2 and J is TRBJ2-5; 8 positions agree with TRBD1. CDR3 length equals 17 residues. Germline CDR1 and CDR2: SGHTA and FQGNSA. After removal of 5 bases from V and 5 bases from J, the junction contained 16 bases not matched to a gene. The CDR3 loop reads CASSLMAGQGYGETQYF. The CDR3 coding sequence is TGTGCCAGCAGCCTTATGGCCGGACAGGGATATGGGGAGACCCAGTACTTC.

The chain recombines TRBV28 with TRBJ1-2; D remains ambiguous. Germline V CDR1 and CDR2: MDHEN, SYDVKM. The V end was cut by 8 bases, the J end by 5 bases, with 9 bases between. CDR3 length: 11 amino acids. The CDR3 coding sequence is TGTGCCAGCGGCGGGTATTATGGCTACACCTTC. Translation: CASGGYYGYTF.

This sequence joins TRBV29-1 and TRBJ1-1; 9 bases match TRBD1. Trimming at V came to 2 bases and at J to 6 bases, leaving 4 bases not matched to a gene. CDR1 and CDR2 (germline): SQVTM, ANQGSEA. This CDR3 comprises 13 residues. The CDR3 sequence: CSVEMTGGAEAFF. The DNA for the CDR3 is TGCAGCGTTGAAATGACAGGGGGAGCTGAAGCTTTCTTT.

The CDR3 region has the DNA TGTGCCAGCAGTTCCACAGGGGCGCCACAGTACTTC. Its protein product is CASSSTGAPQYF. The gene calls are TRBV11-3 and TRBJ2-7; 7 nucleotides agree with TRBD1. The germline gives CDR1 SGHNT, CDR2 YENEEA. This CDR3 has 12 residues. J was trimmed by 10 bases and V by 6 bases; bases with no gene match: 9.

The chain links TRBV10-3 to TRBJ1-5, with a tentative D call TRBD1 (6 bases). The V and J ends lost 6 bases and 5 bases respectively, with 20 bases between them. CDR1 is ENHRY, CDR2 SYGVKD, per germline. The CDR3 spans 16 residues. CDR3 sequence (DNA): TGTGCCATCAGCCAGGGGTCGGACAGTTTTTATCAGCCCCAGCATTTT. Translation gives CAISQGSDSFYQPQHF.